The 23 T cell receptor beta chains below were found in one sample sequenced in a study of PD-1 blockade in classical Hodgkin lymphoma. Time point given: newly diagnosed, previously untreated cHL patient sample. Thawed PBMCs underwent magnetic negative selection to obtain purified CD8+ T cells. Here immunoSEQ multiplex PCR was the method, and the copy in TCRdb shows in-frame clones only, minus some. The profile shows about 9,300 clones, approximately 91% of them singletons. Sequenced input: CD8+ T cells from blood. These receptors all come from a human donor with classical Hodgkin lymphoma.

V gene TRBV7-9 combines with J gene TRBJ2-1; 9 bases line up with TRBD1. Germline CDR1 is SEHNR and CDR2 is FQNEAQ (reference sequence). There are 14 residues in the CDR3. Trimming removed 3 bases from V and 14 bases from J; junction bases left unmatched: 11. The CDR3 region is CASSFPAVRTGEFF. In DNA, the CDR3 is TGTGCCAGCAGCTTCCCGGCGGTTAGGACAGGGGAGTTCTTC. Drawing the rest from reference TRBV7-9 and TRBJ2-1, the complete variable domain is DTGVSQNPRHKITKRGQNVTFRCDPISEHNRLYWYRQTLGQGPEFLTYFQNEAQLEKSRLLSDRFSAERPKGSFSTLEIQRTEQGDSAMYLCASSFPAVRTGEFFGPGTRLTVL.

The rearrangement joins TRBV5-1 to TRBJ2-1, with D unresolved. Trimming shortened V by 2 bases and J by 9 bases, and 9 bases separated the two germline ends. Germline V gene sequence: CDR1 SGHRS, CDR2 YFSETQ. The CDR3 is 12 amino acids. CDR3 DNA: TGCGCCAGCAGCTTCCTGGATCGTGAGCAGTTCTTC. Its protein is CASSFLDREQFF.

The chain is built from TRBV7-8 and TRBJ1-1; possibly TRBD1 for D (5 bases). This CDR3 region has 16 residues. Germline V CDR1 and CDR2: SGHVS, FQNEAQ. The V gene lost 1 base and the J gene lost 5 bases, with 17 bases spanning the gap. In nucleotides, the CDR3 is TGTGCCAGCAGCTTAGGATTCGGCAGGGTTCTAACTGAAGCTTTCTTT. Translation: CASSLGFGRVLTEAFF.

The genes are TRBV14 and TRBJ2-7; 7 bases align to TRBD1. Per germline, CDR1 SGHDN and CDR2 FVKESK. There are 15 residues in the CDR3. With V trimmed by 4 bases and J by 0 bases, 6 bases remained unmatched. The DNA of the CDR3 is TGTGCCAGCAGCCCGGTAGGGGGCATCTCCTACGAGCAGTACTTC. Protein: CASSPVGGISYEQYF.

Sample share makes this clone hyperexpanded (1% or more). This chain joins TRBV10-3 and TRBJ1-3; TRBD1 might be the D (5 bases). The V end lost 7 bases, the J end lost 3 bases, and 19 bases lay between the germline ends. The CDR3 is 16 residues long. CDR1 is ENHRY, CDR2 SYGVKD, per germline. The CDR3 loop is CAITRDHSPGGNTIYF. In DNA form, the CDR3 reads TGTGCCATCACCCGGGACCATTCCCCGGGTGGAAACACCATATATTTT.

The DNA for the CDR3 is TGTGCCAGCAGTTTAAGTATGTCGGGTTTTCATCAGCCCCAGCATTTT. It yields the protein CASSLSMSGFHQPQHF. This chain connects TRBV28 to TRBJ1-5; D call uncertain. The CDR3 covers 16 residues. The V end was cut by 2 bases, the J end by 5 bases, with 16 bases between. Germline V gene lookup returns CDR1 MDHEN and CDR2 SYDVKM. The full variable domain, in which reference TRBV28 and TRBJ1-5 provide the parts outside the CDR3, is DVKVTQSSRYLVKRTGEKVFLECVQDMDHENMFWYRQDPGLGLRLIYFSYDVKMKEKGDIPEGYSVSREKKERFSLILESASTNQTSMYLCASSLSMSGFHQPQHFGDGTRLSIL.

This clone appeared once. The V and J genes are TRBV10-3 and TRBJ1-1; 7 bases line up with TRBD1. The V gene's germline CDR1 is ENHRY and CDR2 SYGVKD. The CDR3 is made up of 14 amino acids. After removal of 6 bases from V and 0 bases from J, the junction contained 4 bases not matched to a gene. CDR3 bases: TGTGCCATCAGACAGACAGGGATGAACACTGAAGCTTTCTTT. It codes for CAIRQTGMNTEAFF.

Worth noting for this clone: It may be a read error: a sequence one base away is much more abundant. Additional DNA sequences in this sample encode the identical CDR3. The genes are TRBV29-1 and TRBJ1-1; 7 bases map to TRBD1. This CDR3 contains 13 residues. J was trimmed by 4 bases and V by 1 base; bases with no gene match: 3. Germline CDR1 is SQVTM and CDR2 is ANQGSEA. CDR3 amino acids: CSVEGRGTTEAFF. CDR3 coding DNA: TGCAGCGTTGAAGGCAGGGGGACCACTGAAGCTTTCTTT.

Comment on this clone: Other nucleotide sequences in the sample specify the same CDR3. Written as DNA, the CDR3 is TGCGCCAGCACCGGGACGGACTCCTACGAGCAGTACTTC. Translation gives CASTGTDSYEQYF. V usage is TRBV5-1 and J usage is TRBJ2-7; the D gene could be TRBD1 or TRBD2 (5 bases each). Germline CDR1 is SGHRS and CDR2 is YFSETQ. The length of the CDR3 is 13 residues. Trimming stripped 6 bases from V and 0 bases from J, with 10 bases between.

The V gene is TRBV28, the J gene TRBJ2-7, with 7 bases lining up with TRBD1. The germline V gene has CDR1 MDHEN and CDR2 SYDVKM. Germline trimming cut 4 bases from V and 0 bases from J; bases unmatched to any gene: 3. This CDR3 comprises 14 residues. CDR3 in amino acids: CASSSWTGSYEQYF. The CDR3 nucleotides read TGTGCCAGCAGTTCCTGGACAGGCTCCTACGAGCAGTACTTC.

The chain uses TRBV28 and TRBJ2-7; 8 positions agree with TRBD1. V shed 3 bases and J 3 bases; nucleotides not matched to a gene: 4. Germline V lookup: CDR1 MDHEN, CDR2 SYDVKM. The CDR3 is made up of 14 amino acids. For the CDR3, the DNA is TGTGCCAGCAGTTTTCCCGGACAGGGCTACGAGCAGTACTTC. Its protein is CASSFPGQGYEQYF. Full variable domain (outside the CDR3, taken from reference TRBV28 and TRBJ2-7): DVKVTQSSRYLVKRTGEKVFLECVQDMDHENMFWYRQDPGLGLRLIYFSYDVKMKEKGDIPEGYSVSREKKERFSLILESASTNQTSMYLCASSFPGQGYEQYFGPGTRLTVT.

The genes are TRBV29-1 and TRBJ2-7; 9 bases are a match to TRBD1. Germline values: CDR1 SQVTM, CDR2 ANQGSEA. The CDR3 sequence is 17 residues long. V lost 1 base, J lost 1 base, and 11 bases stayed unmatched. CDR3 coding DNA: TGCAGCGTTGAAGGACAGGGGGTCCTTTCGGGTTCCTACGAGCAGTACTTC. It encodes CSVEGQGVLSGSYEQYF.

This clone has just one count. The chain combines TRBV13 with TRBJ1-1, with D possibly TRBD1 on 6 matching bases. Germline V gene lookup returns CDR1 PRHDT and CDR2 FYEKMQ (reference sequence). This CDR3 has 15 residues. Trimming shortened V by 0 bases and J by 7 bases, and 15 bases separated the two germline ends. CDR3 residues: CASSLGRGAPLEAFF. In nucleotides, the CDR3 is TGTGCCAGCAGCTTAGGTCGGGGGGCCCCTCTTGAAGCTTTCTTT.

The rearrangement links TRBV19 to TRBJ2-2, with 13 bases that match TRBD2. The CDR3 totals 16 residues. The J segment lost 0 bases and the V segment lost 6 bases, leaving 1 base of the junction unmatched. From germline, CDR1 is LNHDA and CDR2 SQIVND (reference sequence). The CDR3 spells CASRLAGGPNTGELFF. CDR3 coding DNA: TGTGCCAGTAGACTAGCGGGGGGGCCGAACACCGGGGAGCTGTTTTTT.

In nucleotides, the CDR3 is TGCAGTGCTAGCGCCGGGACGGGAGAGTTCTTT. Protein: CSASAGTGEFF. This chain uses TRBV20-1 with TRBJ1-1; possibly TRBD1 for D (5 bases). This CDR3 region has 11 residues. The germline CDR1 and CDR2 sequences are DFQATT and SNEGSKA (reference sequence). V dropped 3 bases and J dropped 14 bases, with 16 bases sitting between them.

This clone was picked up a small number of times. The chain has TRBV7-9 and TRBJ1-1; no firm D call. The V gene lost 5 bases and the J gene lost 1 base, with 11 bases spanning the gap. The CDR3 extends over 14 amino acids. Germline lookup yields CDR1 SEHNR and CDR2 FQNEAQ (reference sequence). This CDR3 is CASSLAASNTEAFF. Here the CDR3 DNA reads TGTGCCAGCAGCCTCGCAGCGTCGAACACTGAAGCTTTCTTT.

The chain uses TRBV11-2 and TRBJ1-2; D not certain. Germline V gives CDR1 SGHAT, CDR2 FQNNGV. This CDR3 comprises 17 residues. The V and J ends lost 0 bases and 4 bases respectively, with 18 bases between them. For the CDR3, the DNA is TGTGCCAGCAGCTTAGATCTGGGCAGCGGGTGGCCCTATGGCTACACCTTC. Its protein product is CASSLDLGSGWPYGYTF. The whole variable domain, filled in from reference TRBV11-2 and TRBJ1-2, reads EAGVAQSPRYKIIEKRQSVAFWCNPISGHATLYWYQQILGQGPKLLIQFQNNGVVDDSQLPKDRFSAERLKGVDSTLKIQPAKLEDSAVYLCASSLDLGSGWPYGYTFGSGTRLTVV.

V usage is TRBV7-2 and J usage is TRBJ2-3; no clear D gene. The germline V and J ends were trimmed by 7 bases and 0 bases, with 17 bases remaining between them. The CDR3 is made up of 16 amino acids. Germline CDR1 SGHTA, CDR2 FQGNSA. The CDR3 nucleotides are TGTGCCAGCATCTCTCGGGCTACTTCTAGCACAGATACGCAGTATTTT. Amino acid sequence: CASISRATSSTDTQYF.

This clone was picked up one time. The CDR3 sequence: CASSWEGQNYGYTF. CDR3 DNA sequence: TGCGCCAGCAGCTGGGAGGGACAGAACTATGGCTACACCTTC. The V and J genes are TRBV5-1 and TRBJ1-2, with TRBD1 matching 7 bases. Losses at the gene ends were 3 bases for V and 2 bases for J; bases not matched to a gene: 4. The CDR3 is 14 amino acids. Germline V lookup: CDR1 SGHRS, CDR2 YFSETQ.

V gene TRBV4-1 combines with J gene TRBJ2-4, with TRBD1 matching 8 bases. Germline loops: CDR1 MGHRA, CDR2 YSYEKL. The CDR3 runs to 13 residues. V lost 6 bases and J lost 9; bases outside the gene matches: 7. CDR3 in amino acids: CASRGQGASIQYF. The DNA for the CDR3 is TGCGCCAGCAGAGGGCAGGGGGCAAGCATTCAGTACTTC.

This chain connects TRBV27 to TRBJ2-1; TRBD2 agrees at 10 bases. Germline-derived CDR1 and CDR2 are MNHEY and SMNVEV (reference sequence). V lost 7 bases and J lost 4; bases outside the gene matches: 7. The CDR3 has 15 residues. CDR3 coding DNA: TGTGCCAGCACCCCCGGGACTAGCGCTTACAATGAGCAGTTCTTC. As protein: CASTPGTSAYNEQFF.

This clone came up once. The chain combines TRBV25-1 with TRBJ2-7, with TRBD2 matching 9 bases. Looked up from germline, CDR1 is MGHDK and CDR2 is SYGVNS. V was pared by 6 bases and J by 0 bases, with 3 bases of the junction left unmatched. The CDR3 covers 14 residues. CDR3 DNA sequence: TGTGCCAGCAGCCCGCGGGAGGGCTCCTACGAGCAGTACTTC. Its translation: CASSPREGSYEQYF.

This clone was seen a single time. The chain joins TRBV30 to TRBJ1-4; no clear D gene. Germline V lookup: CDR1 GTSNPN, CDR2 SVGIG (reference sequence). The CDR3 contains 12 residues. V lost 0 bases to trimming and J lost 5 bases, with 4 bases between them. CDR3 in DNA: TGTGCCTGGAGTGTACTGAATGAAAAACTGTTTTTT. Translated: CAWSVLNEKLFF.